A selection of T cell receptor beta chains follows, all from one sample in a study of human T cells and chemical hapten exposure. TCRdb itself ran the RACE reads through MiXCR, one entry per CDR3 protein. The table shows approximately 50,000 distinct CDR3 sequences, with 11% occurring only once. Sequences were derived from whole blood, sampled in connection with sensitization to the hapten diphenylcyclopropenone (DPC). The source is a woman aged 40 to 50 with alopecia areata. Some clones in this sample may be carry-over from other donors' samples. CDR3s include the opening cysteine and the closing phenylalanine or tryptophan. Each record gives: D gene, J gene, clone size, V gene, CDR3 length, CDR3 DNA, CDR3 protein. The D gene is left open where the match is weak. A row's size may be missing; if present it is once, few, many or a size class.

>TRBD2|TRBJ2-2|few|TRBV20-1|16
TGCAGTGCTAGGCCGGGACTAGCGGCGAACACCGGGGAGCTGTTTTTT
CSARPGLAANTGELFF
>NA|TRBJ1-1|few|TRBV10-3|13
TGTGCCATCAGTGACCGGGATGGCACTGAAGCTTTCTTT
CAISDRDGTEAFF
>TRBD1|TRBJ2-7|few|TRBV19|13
TGTGCCACCTCGACAGGGTGGTCCTACGAGCAGTACTTC
CATSTGWSYEQYF
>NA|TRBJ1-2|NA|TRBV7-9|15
TGTGCCAGCAGCTTAGTCGGGGCAGGCTCGTATGGCTACACCTTC
CASSLVGAGSYGYTF
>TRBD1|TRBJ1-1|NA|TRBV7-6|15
TGTGCCAGCAGCTCCGGGACAGGGTTGAACACTGAAGCTTTCTTT
CASSSGTGLNTEAFF
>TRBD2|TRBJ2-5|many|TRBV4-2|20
TGTGCCAGCAGCCAAGACCGGACTAGCGGGACGTCGGGGCACCAAGAGACCCAGTACTTC
CASSQDRTSGTSGHQETQYF
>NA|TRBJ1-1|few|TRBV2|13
TGTGCCAGCAGTACAACAGGGATCACTGAAGCTTTCTTT
CASSTTGITEAFF
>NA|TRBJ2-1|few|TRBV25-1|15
TGTGCCAGCAGTGAATCAGGGCCGGGTCACAATGAGCAGTTCTTC
CASSESGPGHNEQFF
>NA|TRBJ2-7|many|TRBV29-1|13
TGCAGCGTTGGGACGCGACTGTCCTACGAGCAGTACTTC
CSVGTRLSYEQYF
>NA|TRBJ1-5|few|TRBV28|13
TGTGCCACCGGGACGGTTAGCAATCAGCCCCAGCATTTT
CATGTVSNQPQHF
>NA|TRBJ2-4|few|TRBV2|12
TGTGCCAGCAGTGAGGGGGGAAACATTCAGTACTTC
CASSEGGNIQYF
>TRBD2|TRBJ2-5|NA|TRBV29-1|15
TGCAGCGTCCGGACTAGCGGGAGCTGGCAAGAGACCCAGTACTTC
CSVRTSGSWQETQYF
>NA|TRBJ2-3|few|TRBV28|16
TGTGCCAGCAGTCCCCTCGGCCAGACTAGCACAGATACGCAGTATTTT
CASSPLGQTSTDTQYF
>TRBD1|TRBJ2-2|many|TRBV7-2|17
TGTGCCAGCAGCTTAGCATTCCGACAGGGGGCGCCCGGGGAGCTGTTTTTT
CASSLAFRQGAPGELFF
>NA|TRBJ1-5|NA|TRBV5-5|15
TGTGCCAGCAGCTCCATGTGGCTGAACAATCAGCCCCAGCATTTT
CASSSMWLNNQPQHF
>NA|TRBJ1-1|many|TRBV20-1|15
TGCAGTGCCACGAACCCCTCGACAAGGAACACTGAAGCTTTCTTT
CSATNPSTRNTEAFF
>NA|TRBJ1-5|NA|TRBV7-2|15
TGTGCCAGCAGCTTAACCCTAACTGGCAATCAGCCCCAGCATTTT
CASSLTLTGNQPQHF